This TCR beta chain is drawn from a study of blood T cell repertoires in COVID-19. At the level of the study: Donors in the United States, Italy and Spain gave samples during acute or convalescent COVID-19. The cDNA or gDNA used as material had been derived from T cells, B-cell-depleted T cells, or PBMCs.

Original data processing: Amplification of reference gene primers provided the estimated nucleated cell counts. Generated by immunoSEQ multiplex PCR, the TCRdb table keeps only in-frame clones and is missing some. Clone size and the V and J calls come from that table; the DNA yielded D and trimming. The table records 180,000 or so clones, roughly 90% of them present only once. Sequenced sample: peripheral blood. The sequence came from a woman aged 45-65 years with acute or convalescent COVID-19.

The CDR3, as DNA: TGCGCCAGCAGCTTGGGAGGCCCTAGGGAAAAACTGTTTTTT. It yields the protein CASSLGGPREKLFF. This chain links TRBV5-1 with TRBJ1-4, with D uncertain. V lost 0 bases to trimming and J lost 8 bases, with 11 bases between them. The CDR3 totals 14 residues. Germline CDR1 is SGHRS and CDR2 is YFSETQ. Full variable domain (remainder filled in from reference TRBV5-1 and TRBJ1-4): KAGVTQTPRYLIKTRGQQVTLSCSPISGHRSVSWYQQTPGQGLQFLFEYFSETQRNKGNFPGRFSGRQFSNSRSEMNVSTLELGDSALYLCASSLGGPREKLFFGSGTQLSVL.